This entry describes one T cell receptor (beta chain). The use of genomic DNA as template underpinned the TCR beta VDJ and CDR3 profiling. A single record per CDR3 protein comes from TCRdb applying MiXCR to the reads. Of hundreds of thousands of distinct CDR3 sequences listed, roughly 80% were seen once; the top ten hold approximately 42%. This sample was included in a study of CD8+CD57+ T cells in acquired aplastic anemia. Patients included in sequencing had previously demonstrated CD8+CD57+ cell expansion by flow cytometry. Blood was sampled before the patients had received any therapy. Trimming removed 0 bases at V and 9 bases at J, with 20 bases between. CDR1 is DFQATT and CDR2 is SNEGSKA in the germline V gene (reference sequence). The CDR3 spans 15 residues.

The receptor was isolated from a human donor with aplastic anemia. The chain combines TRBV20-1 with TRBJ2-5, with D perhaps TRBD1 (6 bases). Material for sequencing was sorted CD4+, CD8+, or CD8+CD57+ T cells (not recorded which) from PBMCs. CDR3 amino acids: CSARDIGRGHQPQYF. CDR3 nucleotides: TGCAGTGCTAGAGATATAGGACGGGGACATCAGCCCCAGTACTTC.